The subject of this entry is one T cell receptor beta chain. The target antigen is unknown. As for time point: newly diagnosed GD, antithyroid drugs for less than 3 months. From RNA extracted from PBMCs, the TCR library was made. V lost 3 bases and J lost 4, with 12 bases in between. Germline V lookup: CDR1 DFQATT, CDR2 SNEGSKA (reference sequence). The CDR3 consists of 13 residues. These data come from a study of regulatory T cells in long-lasting Graves disease. Study summary: Under 3 months of antithyroid drugs had been taken by newly diagnosed Graves' patients.

Construction of TCR beta libraries relied on iRepertoire HTBI primers and on Arm-PCR targeting CDR3 regions. TCRdb re-analysed the multiplex PCR reads in MiXCR, keeping a single row per CDR3 protein. This repertoire shows 450,000 to 600,000 distinct CDR3 sequences, approximately 15% found once; its top ten account for roughly 10%. Study-wide results and caveats: Clonotypes that were public and shared totalled fewer than 3,500 in persistent patients versus roughly 1,000 in new patients. Persistent disease samples used TRBV28, TRBJ1-2 and TRBJ2-5 preferentially.

This sample also appeared in a second study, on T cells in Graves' hyperthyroidism and ophthalmopathy. That paper notes: No ophthalmopathy progression within 18 months constituted stable Graves' hyperthyroidism.

Source: peripheral blood mononuclear cells (PBMCs), taken at new diagnosis, from a patient treated with antithyroid drugs. The chain is built from TRBV20-1 and TRBJ1-2, with a tentative D call TRBD1 (6 bases). The sequence came from a man aged 30 to 39 with Graves disease. The CDR3 bases are TGCAGTGCTAGGGGTGGGGGCGGCTATGGCTACACCTTC. It codes for CSARGGGGYGYTF.